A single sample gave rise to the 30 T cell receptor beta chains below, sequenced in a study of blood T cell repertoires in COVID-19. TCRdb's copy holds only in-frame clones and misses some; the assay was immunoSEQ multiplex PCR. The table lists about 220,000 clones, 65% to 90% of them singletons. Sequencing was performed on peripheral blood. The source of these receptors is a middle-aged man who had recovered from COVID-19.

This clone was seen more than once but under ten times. CDR3 bases: TGCGCCAGCAGCTTGGATGTCCCAGGGAAGGGCGGCTACACCTTC. Protein: CASSLDVPGKGGYTF. The chain employs TRBV5-1 and TRBJ1-2; tentative D call: TRBD1 (5 bases). V was cut by 0 bases and J by 8 bases, with 17 bases left in between. This CDR3 has 15 amino acids. Germline CDR1 SGHRS, CDR2 YFSETQ.

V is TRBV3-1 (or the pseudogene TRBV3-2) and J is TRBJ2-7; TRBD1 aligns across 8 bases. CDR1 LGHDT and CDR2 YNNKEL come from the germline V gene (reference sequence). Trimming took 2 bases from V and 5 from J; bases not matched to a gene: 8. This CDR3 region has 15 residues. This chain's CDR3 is CASSQRRTGMDEQYF. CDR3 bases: TGTGCCAGCAGCCAACGGCGGACAGGGATGGACGAGCAGTACTTC.

CDR3 sequence: CASSSDRDQYTF. The CDR3 DNA is TGTGCCAGCAGCTCAGACAGGGACCAATACACCTTC. The chain uses TRBV5-4 and TRBJ1-2, with TRBD1 matching 7 bases. The CDR3 totals 12 residues. The J segment lost 11 bases and the V segment lost 3 bases, leaving 7 bases of the junction unmatched. Germline-derived CDR1 and CDR2 are SGHNT and YYREEE (reference sequence).

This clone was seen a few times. The CDR3 DNA reads TGTGCCAGCAGCAAAGCAGGGGCTCGGGCCAAAAACATTCAGTACTTC. It codes for CASSKAGARAKNIQYF. The chain has TRBV21-1 and TRBJ2-4; no check of the table's D call, TRBD1, against the DNA was made. TRBV21-1 is noted as a pseudogene. The CDR3 loop spans 16 amino acids.

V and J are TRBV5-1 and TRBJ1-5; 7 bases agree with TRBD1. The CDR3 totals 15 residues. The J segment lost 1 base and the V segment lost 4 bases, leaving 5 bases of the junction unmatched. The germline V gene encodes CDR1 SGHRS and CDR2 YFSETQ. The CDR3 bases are TGCGCCAGCAGCGAGGGGGCTGAGAGCAATCAGCCCCAGCATTTT. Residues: CASSEGAESNQPQHF.

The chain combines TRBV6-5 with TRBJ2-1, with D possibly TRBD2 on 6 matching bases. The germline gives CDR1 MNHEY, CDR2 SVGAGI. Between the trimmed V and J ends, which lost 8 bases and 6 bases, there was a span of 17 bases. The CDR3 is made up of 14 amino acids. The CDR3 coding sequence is TGTGCCAGCCTTGATTCCGGGACTTCCAATGAGCAGTTCTTC. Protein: CASLDSGTSNEQFF.

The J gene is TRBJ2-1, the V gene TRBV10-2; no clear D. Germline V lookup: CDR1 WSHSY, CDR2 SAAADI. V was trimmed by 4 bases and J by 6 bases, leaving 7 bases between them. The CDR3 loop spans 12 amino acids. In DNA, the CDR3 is TGCGCCAGCAGTGCTTTATTCAATGAGCAGTTCTTC. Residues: CASSALFNEQFF.

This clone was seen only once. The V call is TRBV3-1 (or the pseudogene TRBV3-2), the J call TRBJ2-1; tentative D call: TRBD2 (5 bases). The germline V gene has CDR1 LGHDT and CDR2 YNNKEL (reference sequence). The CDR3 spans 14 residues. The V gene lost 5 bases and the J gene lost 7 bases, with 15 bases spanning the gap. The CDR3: CASSAQRTGNEQFF. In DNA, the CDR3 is TGTGCCAGCAGCGCACAGCGGACCGGAAATGAGCAGTTCTTC.

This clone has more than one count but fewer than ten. As DNA, the CDR3 is TGTGCCAGCAGTCCTAGGTGGAACACTGAAGCTTTCTTT. Protein sequence: CASSPRWNTEAFF. The chain joins TRBV27 to TRBJ1-1; D is ambiguous. V shed 5 bases and J shed 1 base, with 8 bases lying between them. Germline V gene lookup returns CDR1 MNHEY and CDR2 SMNVEV (reference sequence). This CDR3 spans 13 amino acids.

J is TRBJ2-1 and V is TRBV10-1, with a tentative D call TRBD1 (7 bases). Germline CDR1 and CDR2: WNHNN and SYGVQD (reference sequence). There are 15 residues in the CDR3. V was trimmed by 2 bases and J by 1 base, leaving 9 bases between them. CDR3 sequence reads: CASSEQGGSYNEQFF. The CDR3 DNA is TGCGCCAGCAGTGAGCAGGGGGGTTCCTACAATGAGCAGTTCTTC.

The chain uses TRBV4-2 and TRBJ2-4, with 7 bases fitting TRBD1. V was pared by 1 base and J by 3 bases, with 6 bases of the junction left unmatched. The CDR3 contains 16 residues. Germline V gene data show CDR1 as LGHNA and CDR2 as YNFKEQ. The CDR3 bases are TGTGCCAGCAGCCAAGTTACAGGGGCAGGCAAAAACATTCAGTACTTC. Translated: CASSQVTGAGKNIQYF.

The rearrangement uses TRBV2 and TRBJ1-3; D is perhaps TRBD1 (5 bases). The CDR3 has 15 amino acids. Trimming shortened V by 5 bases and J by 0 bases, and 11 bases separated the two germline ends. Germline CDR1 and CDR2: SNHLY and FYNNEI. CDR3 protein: CASSQDMSSGNTIYF. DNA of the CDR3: TGTGCCAGCAGTCAGGACATGAGCTCTGGAAACACCATATATTTT.

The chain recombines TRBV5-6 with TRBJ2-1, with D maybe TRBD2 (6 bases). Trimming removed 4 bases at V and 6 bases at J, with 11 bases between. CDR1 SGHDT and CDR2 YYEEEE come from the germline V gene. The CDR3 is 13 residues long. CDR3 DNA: TGTGCCAGCAGCGGGACTCTCTTCAATGAGCAGTTCTTC. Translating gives CASSGTLFNEQFF. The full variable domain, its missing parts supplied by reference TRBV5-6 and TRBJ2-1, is DAGVTQSPTHLIKTRGQQVTLRCSPKSGHDTVSWYQQALGQGPQFIFQYYEEEERQRGNFPDRFSGHQFPNYSSELNVNALLLGDSALYLCASSGTLFNEQFFGPGTRLTVL.

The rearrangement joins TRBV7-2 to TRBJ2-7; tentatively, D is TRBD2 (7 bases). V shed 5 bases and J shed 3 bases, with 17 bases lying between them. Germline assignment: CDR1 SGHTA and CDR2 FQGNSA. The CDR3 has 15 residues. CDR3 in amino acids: CASSPAGAENYEQYF. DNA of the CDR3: TGTGCCAGCAGCCCCGCGGGGGCGGAAAACTACGAGCAGTACTTC.

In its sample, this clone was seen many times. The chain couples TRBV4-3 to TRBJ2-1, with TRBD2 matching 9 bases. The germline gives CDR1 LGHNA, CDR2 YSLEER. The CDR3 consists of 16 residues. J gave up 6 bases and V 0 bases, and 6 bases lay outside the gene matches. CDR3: CASSQDLSGGLNEQFF. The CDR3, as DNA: TGCGCCAGCAGCCAAGATCTTAGCGGGGGCCTCAATGAGCAGTTCTTC.

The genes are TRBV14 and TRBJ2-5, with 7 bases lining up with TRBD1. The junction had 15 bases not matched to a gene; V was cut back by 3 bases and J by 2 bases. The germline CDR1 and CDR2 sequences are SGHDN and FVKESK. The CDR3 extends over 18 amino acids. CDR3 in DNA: TGTGCCAGCAGCCATTTGGGTTGGCGAACAGGGGTACAAGAGACCCAGTACTTC. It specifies CASSHLGWRTGVQETQYF. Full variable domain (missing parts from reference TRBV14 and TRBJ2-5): EAGVTQFPSHSVIEKGQTVTLRCDPISGHDNLYWYRRVMGKEIKFLLHFVKESKQDESGMPNNRFLAERTGGTYSTLKVQPAELEDSGVYFCASSHLGWRTGVQETQYFGPGTRLLVL.

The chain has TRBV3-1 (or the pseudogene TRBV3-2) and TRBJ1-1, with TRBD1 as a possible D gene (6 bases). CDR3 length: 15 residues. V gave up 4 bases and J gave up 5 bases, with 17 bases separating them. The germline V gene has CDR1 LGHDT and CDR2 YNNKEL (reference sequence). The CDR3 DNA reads TGTGCCAGCAGCCGAGTAGGGGGGGCAAGGACTGAAGCTTTCTTT. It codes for CASSRVGGARTEAFF.

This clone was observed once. Here the CDR3 reads CASSLLAAGNTIYF. The CDR3 nucleotides read TGTGCCAGCAGCCTTCTGGCGGCCGGAAACACCATATATTTT. The chain joins TRBV11-2 to TRBJ1-3; the D is unclear. Germline V gives CDR1 SGHAT, CDR2 FQNNGV. This CDR3 is built from 14 residues. V was pared by 5 bases and J by 4 bases, with 12 bases between.

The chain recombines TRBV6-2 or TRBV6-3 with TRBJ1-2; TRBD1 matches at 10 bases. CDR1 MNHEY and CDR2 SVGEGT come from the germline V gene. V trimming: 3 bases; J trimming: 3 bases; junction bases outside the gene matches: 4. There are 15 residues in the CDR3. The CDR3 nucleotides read TGTGCCAGCAGTTATACCGGGACAGGGGACTATGGCTACACCTTC. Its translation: CASSYTGTGDYGYTF.

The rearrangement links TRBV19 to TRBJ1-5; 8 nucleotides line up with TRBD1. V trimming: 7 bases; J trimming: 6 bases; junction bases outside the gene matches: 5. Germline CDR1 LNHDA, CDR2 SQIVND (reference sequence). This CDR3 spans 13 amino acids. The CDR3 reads CASTGGAAQPQHF. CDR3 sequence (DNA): TGTGCCAGTACAGGGGGCGCGGCTCAGCCCCAGCATTTT.

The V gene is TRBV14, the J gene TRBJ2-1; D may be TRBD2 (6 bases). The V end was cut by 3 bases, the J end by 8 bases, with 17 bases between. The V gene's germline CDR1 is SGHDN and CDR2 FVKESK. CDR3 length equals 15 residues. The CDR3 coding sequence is TGTGCCAGCAGCCACTTCGCGCGGGGTAGGGATGAGCAGTTCTTC. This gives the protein CASSHFARGRDEQFF.

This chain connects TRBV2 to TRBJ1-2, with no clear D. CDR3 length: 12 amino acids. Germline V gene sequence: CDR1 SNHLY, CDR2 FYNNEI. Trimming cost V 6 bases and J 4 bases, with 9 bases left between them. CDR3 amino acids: CASSPGGYGYTF. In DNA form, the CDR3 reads TGTGCCAGCAGCCCGGGAGGCTATGGCTACACCTTC.

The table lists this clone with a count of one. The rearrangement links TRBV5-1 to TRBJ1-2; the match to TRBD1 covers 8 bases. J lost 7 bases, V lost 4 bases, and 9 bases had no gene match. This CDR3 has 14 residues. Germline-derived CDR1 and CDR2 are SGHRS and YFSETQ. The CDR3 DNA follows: TGCGCCAGCAGCCCCCGACAGGGGAGGGGTGGCTACACCTTC. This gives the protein CASSPRQGRGGYTF.

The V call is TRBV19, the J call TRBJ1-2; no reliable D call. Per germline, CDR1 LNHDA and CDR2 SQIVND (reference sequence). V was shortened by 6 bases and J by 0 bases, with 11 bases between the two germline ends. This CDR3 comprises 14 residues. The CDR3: CASRRTETNYGYTF. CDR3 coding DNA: TGTGCCAGTAGGCGAACAGAGACTAACTATGGCTACACCTTC. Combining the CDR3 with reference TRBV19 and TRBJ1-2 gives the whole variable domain DGGITQSPKYLFRKEGQNVTLSCEQNLNHDAMYWYRQDPGQGLRLIYYSQIVNDFQKGDIAEGYSVSREKKESFPLTVTSAQKNPTAFYLCASRRTETNYGYTFGSGTRLTVV.

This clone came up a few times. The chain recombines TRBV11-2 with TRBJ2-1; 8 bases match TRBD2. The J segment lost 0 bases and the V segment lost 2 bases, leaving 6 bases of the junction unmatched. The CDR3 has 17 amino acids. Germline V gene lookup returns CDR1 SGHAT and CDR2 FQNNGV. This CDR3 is CASSLSGGSHSYNEQFF. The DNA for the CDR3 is TGTGCCAGCAGCTTATCGGGGGGGTCCCACTCCTACAATGAGCAGTTCTTC. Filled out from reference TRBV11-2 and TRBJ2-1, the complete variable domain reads EAGVAQSPRYKIIEKRQSVAFWCNPISGHATLYWYQQILGQGPKLLIQFQNNGVVDDSQLPKDRFSAERLKGVDSTLKIQPAKLEDSAVYLCASSLSGGSHSYNEQFFGPGTRLTVL.

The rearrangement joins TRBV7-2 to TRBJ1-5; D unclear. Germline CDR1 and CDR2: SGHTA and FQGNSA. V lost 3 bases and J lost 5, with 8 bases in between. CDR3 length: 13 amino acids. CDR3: CASSLEYDQPQHF. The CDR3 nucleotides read TGTGCCAGCAGCTTGGAGTATGATCAGCCCCAGCATTTT.

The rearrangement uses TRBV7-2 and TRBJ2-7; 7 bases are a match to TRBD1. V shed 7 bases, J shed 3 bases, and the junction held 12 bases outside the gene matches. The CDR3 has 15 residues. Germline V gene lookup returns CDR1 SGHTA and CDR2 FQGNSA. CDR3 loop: CASTLSTGIGYEQYF. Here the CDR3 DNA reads TGTGCCAGCACGCTTTCGACAGGGATCGGCTACGAGCAGTACTTC.

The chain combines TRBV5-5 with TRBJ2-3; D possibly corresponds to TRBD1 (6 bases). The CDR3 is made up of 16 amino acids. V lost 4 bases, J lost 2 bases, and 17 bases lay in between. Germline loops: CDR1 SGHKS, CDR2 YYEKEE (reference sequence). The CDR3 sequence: CASSRGMRQDTDTQYF. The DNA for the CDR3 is TGTGCCAGCAGCCGAGGGATGAGACAGGACACAGATACGCAGTATTTT.

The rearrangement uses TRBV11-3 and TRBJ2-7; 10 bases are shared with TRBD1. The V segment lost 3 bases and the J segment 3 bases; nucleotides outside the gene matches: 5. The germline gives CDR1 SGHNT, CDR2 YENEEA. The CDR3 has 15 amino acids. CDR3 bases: TGTGCCAGCAGCTTCGGGACAGGGGCCCTCTACGAGCAGTACTTC. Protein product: CASSFGTGALYEQYF.

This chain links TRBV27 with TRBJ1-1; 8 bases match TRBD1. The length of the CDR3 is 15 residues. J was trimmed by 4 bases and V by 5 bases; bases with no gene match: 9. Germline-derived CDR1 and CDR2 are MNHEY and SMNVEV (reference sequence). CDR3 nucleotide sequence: TGTGCCAGCAGTGAAATCCAGGGGGCTCGCACTGAAGCTTTCTTT. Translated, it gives CASSEIQGARTEAFF.